A single T cell receptor (beta chain) is shown here with its context. The data were taken from a study of T cells in women clearing cervical HPV infection. Study context: HLA type stays a possible confounder, typing being limited.

Some clones are missing from TCRdb's copy, which holds only in-frame ones; the method was immunoSEQ multiplex PCR. Found here are under 50,000 clones; the top ten clones hold under 8.5%. The sequence was collected from a woman between 18 and 75 years old with a cervical HPV16 infection that either progressed to CIN3+ or cleared (not recorded which). The sequencing input was blood buffy coat.

CDR3 DNA (partial): TGTGCCAGTAGTATAGCCTATAGCTCCTACAATGAG. The encoded protein is CASSIAYSSYNE. The whole CDR3 protein reads CASSIAYSSYNEQFF. The rearrangement uses TRBV19 and TRBJ2-1; no reliable D call. The CDR3 end falls 3 residues outside the read, so it is completed with the germline J gene. Germline V gene lookup returns CDR1 LNHDA and CDR2 SQIVND (reference sequence). The CDR3 is made up of 15 amino acids. The V gene lost 1 base and the J gene lost 0 bases, with 7 bases spanning the gap.